This TCR beta chain was sequenced during a study of T cell clonotyping in hematopoietic cell transplantation. Repertoires were generated with immunoSEQ multiplex PCR, while TCRdb's copy carries only in-frame clones and drops some. Here the sample spans approximately 16,000 clones, 70% to 90% being singletons. The germline V gene has CDR1 SQVTM and CDR2 ANQGSEA. CDR3 size: 14 residues. V lost 0 bases to trimming and J lost 1 base, with 8 bases between them. For this clone: What it binds is not known.

Overall study results and limits: Graft donor and pretransplant recipient Inverse Simpson Index values predicted broader posttransplant TCR diversity.

The genes are TRBV29-1 and TRBJ2-3; the D is unclear. This receptor was obtained from a woman aged 40 to 55 in good health. Some clones in this sample may be carry-over from other donors' samples. Sequencing was performed on peripheral blood mononuclear cells. For the CDR3, the DNA is TGCAGCGTTGAAGATCACGGACGCACAGATACGCAGTATTTT. Its translation is CSVEDHGRTDTQYF.